The present T cell receptor beta chain was sequenced within a study of T cells in localized non-small cell lung cancer. The method was immunoSEQ multiplex PCR; TCRdb's version includes in-frame clones alone and lacks a portion of them. This table holds fewer than 25,000 clones, about 88% found once. Worth noting for this clone: What it binds is unknown. The junction and the germline gene differ at one end; a read error may be behind it.

The germline V gene has CDR1 SGHRS and CDR2 YFSETQ. CDR3 length: 14 residues. Study outcomes and limitations: Clonality of T cells reached its maximum in uninvolved adjacent lung, surpassing tumor. A denser population of T cells in blood accompanied longer overall survival. Of the top 100 tumor clones, median around 60 were in adjacent lung, approximately 29 among its top 100. Heterogeneity within the tumor remains possible, as just one region underwent sequencing.

The sample here was peripheral blood, taken before any cancer treatment. The V and J genes are TRBV5-1 and TRBJ2-3; 7 positions agree with TRBD2. The sequence was obtained from a male donor aged 60 or over with stage I lung adenocarcinoma. DNA of the CDR3: TGCGCCAGCAGCTCGGAGCGGGGTAAGGGATACGCAGTATTT. This sequence encodes CASSSERGKGYAVF.